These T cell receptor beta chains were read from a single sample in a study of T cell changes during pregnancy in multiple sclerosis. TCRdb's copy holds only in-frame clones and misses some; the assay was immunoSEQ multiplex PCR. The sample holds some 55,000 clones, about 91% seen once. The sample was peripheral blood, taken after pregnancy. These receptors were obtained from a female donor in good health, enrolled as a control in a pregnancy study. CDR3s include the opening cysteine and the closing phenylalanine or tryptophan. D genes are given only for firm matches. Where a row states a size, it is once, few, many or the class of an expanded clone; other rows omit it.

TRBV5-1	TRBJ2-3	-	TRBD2	CASSPPSGRTTDTQYF	TGCGCCAGCAGCCCGCCTAGCGGGAGGACGACAGATACGCAGTATTTT
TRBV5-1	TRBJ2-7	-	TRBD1	CASSLEGAREQYF	TGCGCCAGCAGCTTAGAGGGGGCCCGCGAGCAGTACTTC
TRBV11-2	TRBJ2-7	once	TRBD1	CASSLVLGGPTAEQYF	TGTGCCAGCAGCTTAGTGTTAGGGGGCCCGACAGCCGAGCAGTACTTC
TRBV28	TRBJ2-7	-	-	CASSLRTPRSYEQYF	TGTGCCAGCAGTTTACGAACACCCCGGAGCTACGAGCAGTACTTC
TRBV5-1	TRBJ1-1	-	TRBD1	CASSLAAGGTNTEAFF	TGCGCCAGCAGCTTGGCGGCAGGGGGTACGAACACTGAAGCTTTCTTT
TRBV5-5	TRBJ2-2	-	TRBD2	CASSLAASGSPDTGELFF	TGTGCCAGCAGCTTGGCCGCTAGCGGGAGTCCTGACACCGGGGAGCTGTTTTTT
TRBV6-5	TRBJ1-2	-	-	CASADFYGYTF	TGTGCCAGTGCAGATTTCTATGGCTACACCTTC
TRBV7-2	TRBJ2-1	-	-	CASSLGAVGRQFF	TGTGCCAGCAGCTTGGGAGCAGTCGGGCGGCAGTTCTTC
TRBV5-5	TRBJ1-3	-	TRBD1	CASSPHHRGGGNTIYF	TGTGCCAGCAGCCCTCATCACAGGGGGGGTGGAAACACCATATATTTT
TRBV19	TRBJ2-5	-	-	CASSIWAPGSQETQYF	TGTGCCAGTAGTATATGGGCACCCGGATCCCAAGAGACCCAGTACTTC
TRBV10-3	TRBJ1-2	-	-	CAISMDSYDGYTF	TGTGCCATCAGCATGGACAGTTACGATGGCTACACCTTC
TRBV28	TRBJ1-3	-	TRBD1	CASRYAGTDAGNTIYF	TGTGCCAGCAGATATGCCGGGACAGACGCCGGAAACACCATATATTTT
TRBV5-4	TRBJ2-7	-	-	CASSPGLPQTTYEQYF	TGTGCCAGCAGCCCGGGACTGCCCCAAACTACCTACGAGCAGTACTTC
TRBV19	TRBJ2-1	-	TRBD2	CASSTASRRTSGGLPQFF	TGTGCCAGTAGTACAGCTAGTAGAAGGACTAGCGGGGGGCTCCCACAGTTCTTC
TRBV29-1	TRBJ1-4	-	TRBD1	CSAAQTGANEKLFF	TGCAGCGCCGCCCAGACAGGGGCTAATGAAAAACTGTTTTTT
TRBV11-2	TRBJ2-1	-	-	CASSLDHTNEQFF	TGTGCCAGCAGCTTAGATCACACCAATGAGCAGTTCTTC
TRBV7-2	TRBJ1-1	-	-	CASSLGRFSLNTEAFF	TGTGCCAGCAGCTTAGGGAGGTTTAGTTTGAACACTGAAGCTTTCTTT
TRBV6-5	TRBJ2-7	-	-	CASSSSGTYEQYF	TGTGCCAGCAGTTCCTCCGGGACCTACGAGCAGTACTTC
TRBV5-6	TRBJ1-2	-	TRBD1	CASSLPRGPFGYGYTF	TGTGCCAGCAGCTTGCCCAGGGGGCCATTCGGCTATGGCTACACCTTC
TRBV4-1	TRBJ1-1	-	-	CASSQDGMNGENTEAFF	TGCGCCAGCAGCCAAGATGGCATGAACGGAGAGAACACTGAAGCTTTCTTT
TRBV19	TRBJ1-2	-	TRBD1	CASRPGTGGGYGYTF	TGTGCCAGTAGACCTGGGACAGGGGGAGGGTATGGCTACACCTTC
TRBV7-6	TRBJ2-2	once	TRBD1	CASSLGQGAGELFF	TGTGCCAGCAGCTTAGGACAGGGGGCCGGGGAGCTGTTTTTT
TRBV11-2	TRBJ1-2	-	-	CASSHGYGYTF	TGTGCCAGCAGTCACGGGTATGGCTACACCTTC
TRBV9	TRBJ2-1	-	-	CASSVSRGGSAPAKNEQFF	TGTGCCAGCAGCGTAAGCCGCGGAGGGTCGGCCCCCGCGAAGAATGAGCAGTTCTTC
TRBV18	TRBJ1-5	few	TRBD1	CASSRTGNRGNQPQHF	TGTGCCAGCTCAAGGACAGGGAACCGGGGCAATCAGCCCCAGCATTTT
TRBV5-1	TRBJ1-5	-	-	CASSLGGYSNQPQHF	TGCGCCAGCAGCTTGGGAGGGTATAGCAATCAGCCCCAGCATTTT
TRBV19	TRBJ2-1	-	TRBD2	CASSIRGGLAGGLYNEQFF	TGTGCCAGTAGTATAAGAGGGGGACTAGCGGGGGGCCTATACAATGAGCAGTTCTTC
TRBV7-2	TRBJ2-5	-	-	CASSLRGGETQYF	TGTGCCAGCAGCTTACGAGGGGGAGAGACCCAGTACTTC
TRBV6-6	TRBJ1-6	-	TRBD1	CASSMAGQRLSPLHF	TGTGCCAGCAGTATGGCGGGACAGAGATTGTCACCCCTCCACTTT
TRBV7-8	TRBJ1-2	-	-	CASSPDGALTQGYRGYTF	TGTGCCAGCAGCCCGGATGGGGCCTTGACTCAGGGATATCGTGGCTACACCTTC
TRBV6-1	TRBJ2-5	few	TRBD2	CASSRLAGAQETQYF	TGTGCCAGCAGCCGACTAGCGGGGGCCCAAGAGACCCAGTACTTC
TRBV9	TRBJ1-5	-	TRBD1	CASSLDRGGQPQHF	TGTGCCAGCAGCCTCGACAGGGGCGGGCAGCCCCAGCATTTT
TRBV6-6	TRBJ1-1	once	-	CAAAGALTEAFF	TGTGCCGCGGCAGGGGCCCTGACTGAAGCTTTCTTT
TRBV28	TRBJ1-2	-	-	CASSLQASYGYTF	TGTGCCAGCAGTTTACAGGCGTCCTATGGCTACACCTTC
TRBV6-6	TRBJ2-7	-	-	CASSYIVAYEQYF	TGTGCCAGCAGTTATATAGTAGCCTACGAGCAGTACTTC
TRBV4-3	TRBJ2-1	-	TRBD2	CASSQEHILAGERQFF	TGCGCCAGCAGCCAAGAACACATACTAGCGGGAGAAAGGCAGTTCTTC
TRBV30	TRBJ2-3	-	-	CAWTQGGGRRTDTQYF	TGTGCCTGGACCCAGGGAGGCGGCCGTCGTACAGATACGCAGTATTTT
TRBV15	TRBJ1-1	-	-	CATRREAQNTEAFF	TGTGCCACCCGCCGGGAGGCCCAGAACACTGAAGCTTTCTTT
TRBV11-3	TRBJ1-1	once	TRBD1	CASSPGQGNTEAFF	TGTGCCAGCAGCCCGGGACAGGGCAACACTGAAGCTTTCTTT
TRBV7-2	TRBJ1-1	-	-	CASSSSGGGGTEAFF	TGTGCCAGCAGCTCTAGCGGGGGGGGTGGCACTGAAGCTTTCTTT
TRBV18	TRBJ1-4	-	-	CASSPIVRTPTNEKLFF	TGTGCCAGCTCACCTATAGTAAGGACTCCAACTAATGAAAAACTGTTTTTT
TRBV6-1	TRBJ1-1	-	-	CASTEGAARIAEAFF	TGTGCCAGCACCGAAGGGGCAGCCCGGATAGCTGAAGCTTTCTTT
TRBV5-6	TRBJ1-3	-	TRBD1	CASSKTGFLDTIYF	TGTGCCAGCAGCAAGACAGGGTTTCTAGACACCATATATTTT
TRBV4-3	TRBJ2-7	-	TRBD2	CASSQDNRTSGRTVAEQYF	TGCGCCAGCAGCCAAGATAATCGGACTAGCGGGAGGACTGTAGCCGAGCAGTACTTC
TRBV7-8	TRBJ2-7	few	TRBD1	CASSYGQDPPLEQYF	TGTGCCAGCAGCTACGGACAGGATCCTCCCCTCGAGCAGTACTTC
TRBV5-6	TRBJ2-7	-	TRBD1	CASSFTLGQGGYEQYF	TGTGCCAGCAGCTTTACCCTAGGACAGGGAGGATACGAGCAGTACTTC
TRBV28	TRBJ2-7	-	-	CASSSSAGFYEQYF	TGTGCCAGCAGCTCCTCTGCGGGGTTCTACGAGCAGTACTTC
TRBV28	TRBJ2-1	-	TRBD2	CASWTSGIYNEQFF	TGTGCCAGCTGGACTAGCGGAATCTACAATGAGCAGTTCTTC
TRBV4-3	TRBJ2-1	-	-	CASSQVISKIAEQFF	TGCGCCAGCAGCCAAGTGATTAGCAAGATCGCTGAGCAGTTCTTC
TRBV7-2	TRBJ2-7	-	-	CASLVPGTYEQYF	TGTGCCAGCTTGGTCCCCGGGACCTACGAGCAGTACTTC
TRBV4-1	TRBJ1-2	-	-	CASSLLIRGNGYTF	TGCGCCAGCAGTCTTTTAATTAGGGGGAATGGCTACACCTTC
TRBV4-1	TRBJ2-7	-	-	CASSQDRTSYEQYF	TGCGCCAGCAGCCAAGATAGGACTTCCTACGAGCAGTACTTC
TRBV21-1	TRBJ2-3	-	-	CASSKEGGLAGPAAYTQYF	TGTGCCAGCAGCAAAGAGGGGGGGCTAGCGGGGCCCGCCGCGTATACGCAGTATTTT